The clone carrying this T cell receptor (beta chain) was found many times. PBMCs came from more than 9 ml fresh peripheral blood. Deletions cut 5 bases from V and 7 bases from J, with 9 bases between. The CDR3 contains 12 residues. The source of the sample is a study of T cells in Graves' hyperthyroidism and ophthalmopathy. About the research overall: Prior to any treatment, at the point of initial diagnosis, peripheral blood was collected.

TCR beta CDR3 region amplification was performed from RNA transcripts. With the HTBI primer set, the TCR CDR3 went through a first round of RT-PCR. TCRdb re-called the multiplex PCR reads through MiXCR, storing one row per CDR3 protein. Among about 350,000 distinct CDR3 sequences, approximately 17% were seen once, and the ten largest hold 34%. Sequencing was carried out using blood. The sequence derives from a woman aged 25 to 39 with Graves' hyperthyroidism that later progressed to Graves' ophthalmopathy. V and J are TRBV12-3 or TRBV12-4 and TRBJ1-5; no reliable D call. CDR3 DNA: TGTGCCAGCAGTCTGTGGGGACAGCCCCAGCATTTT. This sequence encodes CASSLWGQPQHF.